The T cell receptor (beta chain) under discussion was sequenced for a study of human T cells and chemical hapten exposure. Turning to the study itself: Patch tests containing 0.01% DPC, applied to the upper back, were read at 6 days.

This clonotype has a count of ten or more. Via MiXCR, TCRdb re-called the RACE reads, giving one row per CDR3 protein. The sample shows tens of thousands of distinct CDR3 sequences, about 11% of them seen only once. Time point given: patch test 3, about 24 weeks after DPC sensitization. As to treatment: therapeutic diphenylcyclopropenone sensitization with weekly scalp DPC. The source of this sequence is a woman in her thirties with alopecia areata. Some clones in this sample may be carry-over from other donors' samples. The sequencing here drew on whole blood, taken in connection with sensitization to the hapten diphenylcyclopropenone (DPC).

The CDR3 region is CATSDSDGSQETQYF. For the CDR3, the DNA is TGTGCCACCAGTGATTCCGACGGGAGCCAAGAGACCCAGTACTTC. The genes are TRBV24-1 and TRBJ2-5, with a possible D match to TRBD2 (6 bases). The V end lost 2 bases, the J end lost 1 base, and 10 bases lay between the germline ends. The CDR3 consists of 15 residues. Germline lookup yields CDR1 KGHDR and CDR2 SFDVKD.